This T cell receptor (beta chain) was identified in a study of T cell repertoires in cytomegalovirus infection. Overall study context: Indications came from public TCR beta signatures; they pointed to CMV infection and to a matching HLA type. Study-level results: Carriers of CMV and the relevant HLA type were discriminated by public TCR beta frequency. There were HLA-C-restricted CMV-specific TCR beta clonotypes dominating the ex vivo response.

In germline, CDR1 is SGDLS, CDR2 YYNGEE. The CDR3 is made up of 13 amino acids. V lost 2 bases to trimming and J lost 3 bases, with 6 bases between them. Regarding this clonotype: Its antigen is currently unknown.

TCRdb ran MiXCR on the reads and lists one entry per CDR3 protein. The sample records about 110,000 distinct CDR3 sequences, around 10% being singletons. This receptor was obtained from a human donor in good health (CMV status not recorded). Some clones in this sample may be carry-over from other donors' samples. The material sequenced was PBMCs, sequenced either directly or after in vitro stimulation (not recorded which). This sequence joins TRBV9 and TRBJ1-5, with unresolved D. The CDR3 sequence: CASSVGFNQPQHF. The DNA for the CDR3 is TGTGCCAGCAGCGTCGGGTTCAATCAGCCCCAGCATTTT. Drawing the rest from reference TRBV9 and TRBJ1-5, the complete variable domain is DSGVTQTPKHLITATGQRVTLRCSPRSGDLSVYWYQQSLDQGLQFLIQYYNGEERAKGNILERFSAQQFPDLHSELNLSSLELGDSALYFCASSVGFNQPQHFGDGTRLSIL.